This TCR beta chain was identified during a study of cytomegalovirus exposure and HLA in healthy donors. The PCR employed 60 Vbeta primers together with 13 Jbeta primers. The assay was immunoSEQ multiplex PCR, and TCRdb's table has in-frame clones only and misses some. Among about 220,000 clones listed, roughly 70% were seen once. About this clone itself: The antigen is undetermined.

Trimming took 4 bases from V and 1 from J, leaving 9 bases between them. The CDR3 has 14 amino acids. The germline gives CDR1 SNHLY, CDR2 FYNNEI. Study observations and caveats: In an earlier analysis, about 87% or about 30%: the productive usage of most TCR beta V segments. Most TCR sequences showed up rarely, but some public TCRs showed up in many donors. It was reported that the classifier diagnosed cytomegalovirus status with high specificity and sensitivity in both the original and validation cohorts. A later analysis revealed that TCR association rates differed between HLA loci, peaking at DRB1 and bottoming out at HLA-C.

V gene TRBV2 combines with J gene TRBJ2-3; D is uncertain. The sequenced sample was PBMCs. The receptor was derived from a young woman in good health and CMV-seronegative. The CDR3 DNA is TGTGCCAGCAGTGTTCAGCGAGGCACAGATACGCAGTATTTT. Protein product: CASSVQRGTDTQYF.